This TCR beta chain came from a study of T cells in Graves' hyperthyroidism and ophthalmopathy (dated by TCRdb to between 2018 and 2020). In the study overall: Peripheral blood samples were taken at initial diagnosis, before any treatment was given. To identify distinguishing TCR V-J signatures, a discovery cohort of about a hundred patients was used, comprising approximately 40 with Graves' ophthalmopathy and approximately 58 with stable Graves' hyperthyroidism. Prospective prediction of ophthalmopathy was tested in an independent validation cohort of 18 to 20 hyperthyroidism patients and around 16 patients who later progressed to ophthalmopathy. The approximately 90 discovery patients were randomly split 7:3 into training and test sets. In addition, the study compared T-cell repertoires in thyroid tissue and in blood from roughly 6 Graves' hyperthyroidism patients. After sampling, hyperthyroidism patients received methimazole starting at 30 mg daily, and ophthalmopathy patients received high-dose intravenous methylprednisolone. The paper describes TCR Vbeta CDR3 sequencing of 135 peripheral blood samples, made up of about 40 ophthalmopathy patients, around 78 hyperthyroidism patients and roughly 17 progressor patients. Points the paper makes about the study in general: In cross-validation, a model built on a 13 V-J signature told ophthalmopathy apart from stable hyperthyroidism with 85% to 90% sensitivity and roughly 81% specificity, and in testing the same model reached 80%/75%. Sample size was not statistically predetermined, and investigators were not blinded to group allocation. In validation, progression to ophthalmopathy was predicted by the model with more than 65% sensitivity and roughly 76% specificity, a median of around 5.9 months before onset. Most expanded thyroid clonotypes (frequency above 0.001) were also detected in blood, suggesting blood repertoires may reflect thyroid immune responses.

About this clonotype itself: It has no known antigen specificity. No quality values exist for individual bases; no much larger clone is one base distant.

The TCR beta CDR3 regions were amplified from RNA transcripts. The first round of RT-PCR for the TCR CDR3 was performed with the HTBI primer set and the Qiagen OneStep RT-PCR kit. The libraries were constructed in a second round of multiplex PCR and then size-selected and purified. Sequencing of the libraries was done on an Illumina HiSeq2000 using paired-end 100 bp reads. From the authors' description of their analysis: SOAPnuke was used to process the raw data, throwing out any read that contained adapters or uncalled bases, had a mean Phred below 15, or lacked an exact constant-primer or identifier match. High-quality paired reads were merged using COPE v1.2.5, and each unique nucleotide sequence was defined as a clonotype. MiTCR v1.1 was used to align clonotypes to the IMGT TRBV, TRBD and TRBJ reference segments. The analysis included only V-J combinations with a frequency above 0.0001, which together covered more than 98% of the repertoires. A TCS score was defined as the ratio between F50 (clonal expansion) and ExV (chaos), using BLOSUM62-based TCRdist between CDR3 peptides within each V-J. Welch's t-statistics and random forest reduced roughly 540 V-J features to roughly 13, which were used in a naive Bayes classifier (R e1071). The public reads were reprocessed in TCRdb via fastp at Q25 and MiXCR, keeping in-frame beta chains. Here each entry gathers all rows of one CDR3 protein and keeps the most common genes and DNA. The V and J calls were not made by the authors but by TCRdb's processing. The sample profile shows approximately 420,000 distinct CDR3 sequences; roughly 13% of them were found once. The ten largest clonotypes hold about 5% of the sample.

Stable Graves' hyperthyroidism was defined as no progression to ophthalmopathy during 18 months of follow-up. The hyperthyroidism patients were between 18 and 65 years old and newly diagnosed, with a disease duration of less than 2 months. Exclusion was applied to patients with uncontrolled infections, other autoimmune diseases, pregnancy or lactation. Diagnoses relied on clinical symptoms, serum thyroxine and TRAb, thyroid ultrasound and orbital computed tomography. Ficoll-Paque density gradient centrifugation was used to isolate PBMCs from about 9 ml of fresh peripheral blood. Total RNA was extracted with Trizol reagent, and quality was checked on an Agilent 2100 Bioanalyzer. Taken from cysteine to phenylalanine, the CDR3 has 17 residues. Left in the record is the CDR3 DNA by itself, 51 bases read in frame from the first base. The CDR1 and CDR2 encoded by the germline V gene are SGHTA and FQGNSA. V is shortened by 5 bases, J by 2 bases, and the region joining them spans 16 bases.

Recombination joined TRBV7-2 with TRBJ1-6, with TRBD1 as a weak D call on 6 bases. This TCR was recovered from a woman aged 18 to 35 with Graves' hyperthyroidism. The sequenced sample was blood. The DNA sequence follows: TGTGCCAGCAGCCGGGACACCGGAGGCGCCTATAATTCACCCCTCCACTTT. This yields the protein CASSRDTGGAYNSPLHF.